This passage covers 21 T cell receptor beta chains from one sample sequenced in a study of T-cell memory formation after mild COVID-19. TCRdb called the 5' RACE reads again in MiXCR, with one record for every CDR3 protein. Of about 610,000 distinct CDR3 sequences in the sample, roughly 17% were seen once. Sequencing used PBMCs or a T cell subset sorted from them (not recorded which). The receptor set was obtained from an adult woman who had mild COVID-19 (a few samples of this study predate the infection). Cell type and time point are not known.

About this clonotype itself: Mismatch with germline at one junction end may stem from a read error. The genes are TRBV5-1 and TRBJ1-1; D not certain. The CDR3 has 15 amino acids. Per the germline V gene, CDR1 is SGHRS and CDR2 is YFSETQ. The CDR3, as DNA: TGCGCCAGCAGCTTGGACGGGAATTTGAACACTGAAGCTTTATTT. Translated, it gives CASSLDGNLNTEALF.

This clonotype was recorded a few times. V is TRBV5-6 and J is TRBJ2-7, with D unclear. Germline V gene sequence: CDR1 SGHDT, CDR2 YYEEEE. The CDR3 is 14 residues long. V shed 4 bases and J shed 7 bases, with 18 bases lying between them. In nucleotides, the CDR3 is TGTGCCAGCAGCCCCGACCGATCCCCTAGGGAGCAGTACTTC. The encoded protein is CASSPDRSPREQYF.

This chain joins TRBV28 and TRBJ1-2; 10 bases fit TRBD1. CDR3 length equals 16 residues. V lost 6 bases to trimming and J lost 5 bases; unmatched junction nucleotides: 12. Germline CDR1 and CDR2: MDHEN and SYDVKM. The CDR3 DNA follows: TGTGCCAGCAGCCCGGGGACAGGGGTCGGACTTTATGGCTACACCTTC. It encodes CASSPGTGVGLYGYTF.

The DNA of the CDR3 is TGTGCCAGCAGCGCTATTTCTAGCGGGAGGGCGTTGGAGCAGTACTTC. Translated, it gives CASSAISSGRALEQYF. The chain recombines TRBV3-1 with TRBJ2-7; 12 nucleotides match TRBD2. This CDR3 contains 16 residues. Germline-derived CDR1 and CDR2 are LGHDT and YNNKEL (reference sequence). The ends lost 5 bases at V and 7 bases at J; junction bases unmatched: 12.

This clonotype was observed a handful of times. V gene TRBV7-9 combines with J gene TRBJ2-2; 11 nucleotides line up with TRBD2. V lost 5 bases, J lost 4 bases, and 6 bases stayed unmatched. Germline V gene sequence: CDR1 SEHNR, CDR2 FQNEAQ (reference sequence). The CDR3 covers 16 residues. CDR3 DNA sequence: TGTGCCAGCAGCCCGCCCACTAGCGGGAGCACCGGGGAGCTGTTTTTT. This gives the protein CASSPPTSGSTGELFF.

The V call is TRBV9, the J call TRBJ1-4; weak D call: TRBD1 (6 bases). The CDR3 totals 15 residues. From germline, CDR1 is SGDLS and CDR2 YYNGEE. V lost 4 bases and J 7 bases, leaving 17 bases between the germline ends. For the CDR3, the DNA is TGTGCCAGCAGCCTGGCGGGGGCGAGTGGTGAAAAACTGTTTTTT. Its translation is CASSLAGASGEKLFF.

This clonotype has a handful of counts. For the CDR3, the DNA is TGTGCCAGCAGCCGGACAGGGGGCTTTGATACGCAGTATTTT. This encodes CASSRTGGFDTQYF. This chain uses TRBV7-2 with TRBJ2-3; the match to TRBD1 covers 11 bases. This CDR3 comprises 14 residues. Germline V gives CDR1 SGHTA, CDR2 FQGNSA. V lost 5 bases and J lost 6; bases outside the gene matches: 4.

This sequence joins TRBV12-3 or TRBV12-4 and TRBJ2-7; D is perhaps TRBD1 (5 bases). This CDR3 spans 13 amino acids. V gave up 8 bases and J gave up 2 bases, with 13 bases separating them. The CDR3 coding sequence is TGTGCCAGCCGGACATATCCCACCTACGAGCAGTACTTC. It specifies CASRTYPTYEQYF.

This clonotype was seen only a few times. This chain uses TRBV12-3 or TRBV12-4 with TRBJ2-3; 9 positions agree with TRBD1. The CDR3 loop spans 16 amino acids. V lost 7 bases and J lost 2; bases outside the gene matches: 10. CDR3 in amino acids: CASTGQTGGLTDTQYF. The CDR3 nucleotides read TGTGCCAGCACTGGGCAGACAGGGGGTCTCACAGATACGCAGTATTTT.

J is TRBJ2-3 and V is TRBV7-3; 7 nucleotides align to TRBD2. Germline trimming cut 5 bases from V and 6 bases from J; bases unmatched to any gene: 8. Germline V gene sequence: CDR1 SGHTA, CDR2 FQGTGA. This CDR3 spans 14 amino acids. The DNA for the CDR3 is TGTGCCAGCAGCATCCAGCGGGGAGGGGATACGCAGTATTTT. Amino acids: CASSIQRGGDTQYF.

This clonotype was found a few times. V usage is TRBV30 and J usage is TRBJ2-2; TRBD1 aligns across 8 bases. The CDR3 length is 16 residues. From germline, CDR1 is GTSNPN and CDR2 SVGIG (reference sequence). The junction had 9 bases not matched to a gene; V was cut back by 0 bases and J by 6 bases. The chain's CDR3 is CAWSVVGQGASGELFF. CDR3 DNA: TGTGCCTGGAGTGTCGTTGGGCAGGGGGCCTCCGGGGAGCTGTTTTTT.

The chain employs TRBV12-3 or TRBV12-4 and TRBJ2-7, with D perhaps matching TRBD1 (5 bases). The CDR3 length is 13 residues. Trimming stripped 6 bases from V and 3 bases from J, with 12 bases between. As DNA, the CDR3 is TGTGCCAGCAGCCTTCGACAGATCTACGAGCAGTACTTC. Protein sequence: CASSLRQIYEQYF.

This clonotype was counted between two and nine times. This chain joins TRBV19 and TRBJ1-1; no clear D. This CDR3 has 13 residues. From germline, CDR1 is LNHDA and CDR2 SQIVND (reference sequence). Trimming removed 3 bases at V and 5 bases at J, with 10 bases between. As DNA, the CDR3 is TGTGCCAGTAGTATCAGCGGGGTTACTGAAGCTTTCTTT. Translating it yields CASSISGVTEAFF.

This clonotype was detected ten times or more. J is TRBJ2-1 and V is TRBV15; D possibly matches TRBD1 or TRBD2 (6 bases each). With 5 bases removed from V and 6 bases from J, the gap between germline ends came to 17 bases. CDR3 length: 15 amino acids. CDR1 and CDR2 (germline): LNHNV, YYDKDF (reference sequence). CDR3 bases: TGTGCCACCAGCCTCCCGGTATCGGGGGCCAATGAGCAGTTCTTC. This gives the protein CATSLPVSGANEQFF. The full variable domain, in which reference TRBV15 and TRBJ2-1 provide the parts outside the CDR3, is DAMVIQNPRYQVTQFGKPVTLSCSQTLNHNVMYWYQQKSSQAPKLLFHYYDKDFNNEADTPDNFQSRRPNTSFCFLDIRSPGLGDTAMYLCATSLPVSGANEQFFGPGTRLTVL.

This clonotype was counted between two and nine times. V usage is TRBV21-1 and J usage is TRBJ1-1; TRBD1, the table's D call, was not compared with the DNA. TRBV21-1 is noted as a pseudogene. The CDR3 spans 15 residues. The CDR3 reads CASNLRRGKNTEAFF. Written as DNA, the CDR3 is TGTGCCAGCAACCTCAGGCGGGGGAAGAACACTGAAGCTTTCTTT.

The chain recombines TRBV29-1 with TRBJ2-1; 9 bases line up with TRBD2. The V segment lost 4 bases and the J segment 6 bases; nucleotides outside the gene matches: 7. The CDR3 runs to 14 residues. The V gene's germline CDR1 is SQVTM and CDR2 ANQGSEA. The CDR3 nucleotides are TGCAGCGTTGTTGCGGGAGGGCCGGGCAATGAGCAGTTCTTC. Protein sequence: CSVVAGGPGNEQFF.

The CDR3 coding sequence is TGTGCCAGCAGTGAATATGGATTTGTGAACACCGGGGAGCTGTTTTTT. It encodes CASSEYGFVNTGELFF. The chain recombines TRBV2 with TRBJ2-2; no clear D gene. CDR1 and CDR2 (germline): SNHLY, FYNNEI. This CDR3 is 16 amino acids long. The V end was cut by 2 bases, the J end by 1 base, with 11 bases between.

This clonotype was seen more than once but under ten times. CDR3 loop: CASSLGQGDDEQYF. The CDR3 DNA follows: TGCGCCAGCAGCCTCGGACAGGGGGACGACGAGCAGTACTTC. The genes are TRBV5-1 and TRBJ2-7; 10 nucleotides agree with TRBD1. In germline, CDR1 is SGHRS, CDR2 YFSETQ. V gave up 4 bases and J gave up 5 bases; unmatched junction bases: 6. This CDR3 has 14 amino acids. Looking up the rest from reference TRBV5-1 and TRBJ2-7 gives the full variable domain: KAGVTQTPRYLIKTRGQQVTLSCSPISGHRSVSWYQQTPGQGLQFLFEYFSETQRNKGNFPGRFSGRQFSNSRSEMNVSTLELGDSALYLCASSLGQGDDEQYFGPGTRLTVT.

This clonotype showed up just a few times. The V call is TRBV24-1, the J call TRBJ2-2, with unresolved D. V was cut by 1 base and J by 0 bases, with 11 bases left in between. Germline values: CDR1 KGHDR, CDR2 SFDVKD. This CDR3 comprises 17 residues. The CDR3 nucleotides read TGTGCCACCAGTGATTTACGTAACGGGCCGAACACCGGGGAGCTGTTTTTT. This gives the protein CATSDLRNGPNTGELFF.

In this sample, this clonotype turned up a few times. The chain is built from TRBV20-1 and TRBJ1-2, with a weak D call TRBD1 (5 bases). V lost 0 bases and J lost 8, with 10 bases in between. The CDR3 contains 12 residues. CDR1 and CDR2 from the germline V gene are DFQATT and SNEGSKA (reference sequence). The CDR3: CSARDRAEGYTF. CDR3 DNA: TGCAGTGCTAGAGACAGGGCCGAGGGCTACACCTTC.

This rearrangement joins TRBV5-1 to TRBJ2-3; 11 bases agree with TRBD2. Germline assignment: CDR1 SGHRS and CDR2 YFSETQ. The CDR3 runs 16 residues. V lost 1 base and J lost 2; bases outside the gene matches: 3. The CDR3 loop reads CASSLPSGGTTDTQYF. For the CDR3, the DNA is TGCGCCAGCAGCTTGCCTAGCGGGGGGACCACAGATACGCAGTATTTT. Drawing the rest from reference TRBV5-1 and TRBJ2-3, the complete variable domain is KAGVTQTPRYLIKTRGQQVTLSCSPISGHRSVSWYQQTPGQGLQFLFEYFSETQRNKGNFPGRFSGRQFSNSRSEMNVSTLELGDSALYLCASSLPSGGTTDTQYFGPGTRLTVL.